Below are 20 T cell receptor beta chains sequenced from a single sample in a study of blood T cells in healthy people across ages (dated by TCRdb to the mid-2010s). Libraries were made using 5' RACE. Sequenced using an Illumina HiSeq 2500. A second PCR of about 6 to 12 cycles was run with a J-beta primer mix and a sample-barcoded 5' primer. Starting from the raw public reads, TCRdb applied fastp trimming at Q25, assembled clones with MiXCR and retained in-frame beta chains. One record per CDR3 amino acid sequence lists the most common genes and DNA. The sample data list about 1.4 million distinct CDR3 sequences, and almost 60% of these were observed just once. The ten top clones hold roughly 6.3% of the sample. The source material was blood. The receptors shown here come from a man aged 18 to 29 in good health.

This clonotype was picked up a small number of times. V gene TRBV4-1 combines with J gene TRBJ2-4, with 10 bases fitting TRBD2. The J call could be wrong; TRBJ2-7 is a better fit for the DNA end. This CDR3 contains 14 residues. CDR1 is MGHRA and CDR2 is YSYEKL in the germline V gene. CDR3 DNA: TGCGCCAGCAGCCACCCTAGCGGGGGATACGAGCAGTACTTC. Translation: CASSHPSGGYEQYF.

V usage is TRBV7-2 and J usage is TRBJ1-4, with no clear D. Germline-derived CDR1 and CDR2 are SGHTA and FQGNSA. Deletions cut 2 bases from V and 7 bases from J, with 11 bases between. This CDR3 is built from 14 residues. CDR3 protein: CASSLSRLSEKLFF. CDR3 in DNA: TGTGCCAGCAGCTTAAGCAGGTTGTCTGAAAAACTGTTTTTT.

This clonotype appeared once. J is TRBJ1-2 and V is TRBV14, with 9 bases fitting TRBD1. Looked up from germline, CDR1 is SGHDN and CDR2 is FVKESK. The CDR3 length is 16 residues. The junction had 7 bases not matched to a gene; V was cut back by 1 base and J by 4 bases. Here the CDR3 reads CASSQGGGQGRYGYTF. Here the CDR3 DNA reads TGTGCCAGCAGCCAAGGAGGGGGACAGGGTCGCTATGGCTACACCTTC.

This sequence joins TRBV6-5 and TRBJ2-5; D remains unclear. From germline, CDR1 is MNHEY and CDR2 SVGAGI. The V end lost 2 bases, the J end lost 0 bases, and 10 bases lay between the germline ends. There are 15 residues in the CDR3. CDR3 region: CASSYGGTHQETQYF. The CDR3 nucleotides are TGTGCCAGCAGTTACGGCGGCACACACCAAGAGACCCAGTACTTC.

This clonotype was detected many times. The J gene is TRBJ2-5, the V gene TRBV7-9, with 13 nucleotides matching TRBD2. This CDR3 is built from 16 residues. Germline trimming cut 0 bases from V and 5 bases from J; bases unmatched to any gene: 3. Germline V gene data show CDR1 as SEHNR and CDR2 as FQNEAQ (reference sequence). The CDR3 reads CASSLARTSGSETQYF. CDR3 in DNA: TGTGCCAGCAGCTTAGCCAGGACTAGCGGGAGTGAGACCCAGTACTTC.

The J gene is TRBJ2-3, the V gene TRBV13; 8 bases are a match to TRBD2. There are 16 residues in the CDR3. CDR1 PRHDT and CDR2 FYEKMQ come from the germline V gene (reference sequence). V trimming: 8 bases; J trimming: 2 bases; junction bases outside the gene matches: 12. CDR3 nucleotides: TGTGCCAGCCTCGACCCTCGGGAGGGAGTCACAGATACGCAGTATTTT. Residues: CASLDPREGVTDTQYF.

The gene calls are TRBV11-2 and TRBJ2-6; 8 nucleotides align to TRBD1. Unmatched junction bases numbered 15, after V lost 5 bases and J lost 0 bases. This CDR3 is built from 20 residues. Germline V gene data show CDR1 as SGHAT and CDR2 as FQNNGV. The CDR3 DNA is TGTGCCAGCAGCCACAGGGGGTTACAGGCTCCGGACTCTGGGGCCAACGTCCTGACTTTC. Protein sequence: CASSHRGLQAPDSGANVLTF.

This clonotype was detected once. The V gene is TRBV5-1, the J gene TRBJ2-1; TRBD2 agrees at 8 bases. The CDR3 is 15 amino acids. The V gene end was trimmed by 10 bases and the J gene end by 5 bases; junction bases not matched to a gene: 14. Germline loops: CDR1 SGHRS, CDR2 YFSETQ. The CDR3 protein is CAARRGSGKDNEQFF. Written as DNA, the CDR3 is TGCGCCGCCAGGCGGGGTAGCGGGAAGGACAATGAGCAGTTCTTC.

This clonotype occurred once. This chain joins TRBV20-1 and TRBJ2-1; TRBD2 matches at 11 bases. CDR3 length equals 15 residues. V shed 6 bases and J 2 bases; nucleotides not matched to a gene: 6. In germline, CDR1 is DFQATT, CDR2 SNEGSKA (reference sequence). This CDR3 reads CSANSGGGAYNEQFF. The CDR3 bases are TGCAGTGCCAATAGCGGGGGGGGAGCCTACAATGAGCAGTTCTTC.

This clonotype was detected only a few times. The CDR3 DNA reads as TGTGCCAGCAGACTAGGAGGGACCTATGGCTACACCTTC. Translated: CASRLGGTYGYTF. The gene calls are TRBV12-3 or TRBV12-4 and TRBJ1-2; TRBD1 is a possible D gene (5 bases). Trimming stripped 6 bases from V and 4 bases from J, with 12 bases between. The CDR3 consists of 13 residues.

This clonotype was counted a single time. The chain has TRBV7-9 and TRBJ1-1; D not certain. The CDR3 is 12 amino acids. Germline loops: CDR1 SEHNR, CDR2 FQNEAQ (reference sequence). Trimming took 5 bases from V and 7 from J, leaving 11 bases between them. The CDR3 nucleotides are TGTGCCAGCAGCCCCACGACGAGTGAAGCTTTCTTT. Translating it yields CASSPTTSEAFF. The full variable domain, rest sourced from reference TRBV7-9 and TRBJ1-1, is DTGVSQNPRHKITKRGQNVTFRCDPISEHNRLYWYRQTLGQGPEFLTYFQNEAQLEKSRLLSDRFSAERPKGSFSTLEIQRTEQGDSAMYLCASSPTTSEAFFGQGTRLTVV.

The chain combines TRBV20-1 with TRBJ1-6, with D possibly TRBD1 on 5 matching bases. Trimming cost V 3 bases and J 8 bases, with 20 bases left between them. The CDR3 covers 16 residues. Germline values: CDR1 DFQATT, CDR2 SNEGSKA (reference sequence). This CDR3 is CSASRPPQGGDSPLHF. In DNA form, the CDR3 reads TGCAGTGCTAGCAGACCCCCCCAGGGAGGAGATTCACCCCTCCACTTT.

In this sample, this clonotype turned up once. CDR3 loop: CASRQQGGIAKNIQYF. CDR3 coding DNA: TGTGCCAGCAGGCAACAGGGGGGGATAGCCAAAAACATTCAGTACTTC. The chain carries TRBV6-5 and TRBJ2-4; TRBD1 is a possible D gene (8 bases). The germline gives CDR1 MNHEY, CDR2 SVGAGI. Trimming cost V 6 bases and J 0 bases, with 15 bases left between them. The CDR3 runs to 16 residues.

This rearrangement joins TRBV4-3 to TRBJ2-1; TRBD1 matches at 8 bases. TRBJ2-7 explains the end of the DNA better; the J call may be wrong. Germline CDR1 reads LGHNA; CDR2 reads YSLEER. The CDR3 contains 15 residues. Here the CDR3 reads CASSQTGAMYNEQYF. As DNA, the CDR3 is TGCGCCAGCAGCCAGACAGGGGCGATGTACAATGAGCAGTACTTC.

The chain recombines TRBV28 with TRBJ2-3; the match to TRBD1 covers 9 bases. The CDR3 covers 13 residues. The germline gives CDR1 MDHEN, CDR2 SYDVKM. Trimming at V came to 5 bases and at J to 14 bases, leaving 11 bases not matched to a gene. CDR3 in DNA: TGTGCCAGCAGTCCGCCGGACAGGGGAGTGACGTATTTT. Translation gives CASSPPDRGVTYF.

This chain links TRBV2 with TRBJ2-7, with D unclear. This CDR3 contains 14 residues. V lost 7 bases and J 2 bases, leaving 15 bases between the germline ends. The germline V gene has CDR1 SNHLY and CDR2 FYNNEI. The CDR3 DNA reads as TGTGCCAGCACCGGTGGGGTAACGACCTACGAGCAGTACTTC. Its protein product is CASTGGVTTYEQYF.

The V gene is TRBV27, the J gene TRBJ2-3, with TRBD2 matching 7 bases. The CDR3 extends over 12 amino acids. Germline V gene sequence: CDR1 MNHEY, CDR2 SMNVEV (reference sequence). The trim removed 7 bases at V and 7 bases at J, leaving 5 bases unmatched. Here the CDR3 reads CASTGGSYTQYF. The CDR3 DNA reads TGTGCCAGCACCGGCGGGAGTTATACGCAGTATTTT.

The V gene is TRBV12-3 or TRBV12-4, the J gene TRBJ2-5; TRBD2 is a possible D gene (6 bases). With 3 bases removed from V and 3 bases from J, the gap between germline ends came to 23 bases. The CDR3 consists of 18 residues. DNA of the CDR3: TGTGCCAGCAGTTTTAACCCGGTGTGGGAGGTCGGTGAAGAGACCCAGTACTTC. The encoded protein is CASSFNPVWEVGEETQYF.

The chain employs TRBV12-3 or TRBV12-4 and TRBJ1-1; TRBD1 matches 7 bases. V lost 5 bases to trimming and J lost 8 bases; unmatched junction nucleotides: 14. The CDR3 has 15 residues. CDR3: CASSLTRTGGFEAFF. In nucleotides, the CDR3 is TGTGCCAGCAGTCTTACCAGGACAGGAGGTTTCGAAGCTTTCTTT.

This clonotype was seen a few times. This rearrangement joins TRBV6-5 to TRBJ2-7, with 7 bases fitting TRBD1. Per the germline V gene, CDR1 is MNHEY and CDR2 is SVGAGI. This CDR3 contains 14 residues. Trimming cost V 6 bases and J 2 bases; bases outside gene matches: 7. Here the CDR3 reads CASSPMTGTYEQYF. DNA of the CDR3: TGTGCCAGCAGCCCGATGACAGGGACCTACGAGCAGTACTTC.